The 18 T cell receptor beta chains reported below all come from one sample, sequenced in a study of regulatory T cells in long-lasting Graves disease. Library construction for TCR beta used iRepertoire HTBI primers and Arm-PCR of CDR3 regions. MiXCR was run by TCRdb on the multiplex PCR reads, yielding one entry per CDR3 protein. In the table there are 200,000 to 250,000 distinct CDR3 sequences, 15% to 20% of which are singletons. Specified time point: newly diagnosed GD, antithyroid drugs for less than 3 months. RNA from PBMCs was the source of the TCR library. The data were also submitted as part of a second study, on T cells in Graves' hyperthyroidism and ophthalmopathy.

The source was peripheral blood mononuclear cells (PBMCs), collected at new diagnosis, from a patient treated with antithyroid drugs. The receptors originated from a woman aged 30 to 39 with Graves disease.

This clonotype appeared many times. The chain uses TRBV20-1 and TRBJ1-4; 8 nucleotides match TRBD1. In germline, CDR1 is DFQATT, CDR2 SNEGSKA (reference sequence). The CDR3 runs to 13 residues. V shed 5 bases, J shed 8 bases, and the junction held 7 bases outside the gene matches. The chain's CDR3 is CSAQDREVEKLFF. DNA of the CDR3: TGCAGTGCTCAGGACAGGGAGGTAGAAAAACTGTTTTTT.

In its sample, this clonotype was seen many times. The rearrangement uses TRBV6-2 or TRBV6-3 and TRBJ2-7; D ambiguous. CDR1 and CDR2 from the germline V gene are MNHEY and SVGEGT. The V end lost 2 bases, the J end lost 5 bases, and 16 bases lay between the germline ends. CDR3 length: 15 residues. The CDR3 DNA sequence: TGTGCCAGCAGTTACGGGGTTCTTCTCAGGAACGAGCAGTACTTC. As protein: CASSYGVLLRNEQYF.

The V and J genes are TRBV19 and TRBJ2-3, with D hard to call. There are 13 residues in the CDR3. V was clipped by 4 bases and J by 2 bases, with 7 bases between them. Per the germline V gene, CDR1 is LNHDA and CDR2 is SQIVND (reference sequence). The CDR3 DNA reads as TGTGCCAGTAGTAGGGTGTACACAGATACGCAGTATTTT. This codes for CASSRVYTDTQYF.

This chain connects TRBV9 to TRBJ1-2; TRBD1 matches at 8 bases. The CDR3 has 15 residues. CDR1 and CDR2 from the germline V gene are SGDLS and YYNGEE. Trimming removed 4 bases from V and 3 bases from J; junction bases left unmatched: 8. CDR3 in DNA: TGTGCCAGCAGCTCCCAGACAGGGGTCCACTATGGCTACACCTTC. Amino acid sequence: CASSSQTGVHYGYTF.

Ten or more counts support this clonotype. J is TRBJ1-5 and V is TRBV6-5; D is undetermined. Per germline, CDR1 MNHEY and CDR2 SVGAGI. V was shortened by 3 bases and J by 4 bases, with 4 bases between the two germline ends. The CDR3 length is 12 residues. The CDR3 bases are TGTGCCAGCAGTTATGTGAATCAGCCCCAGCATTTT. This encodes CASSYVNQPQHF.

This clonotype was counted ten times or more. V is TRBV20-1 and J is TRBJ2-3, with a possible D match to TRBD1 (5 bases). The CDR3 loop spans 14 amino acids. Trimming shortened V by 4 bases and J by 1 base, and 12 bases separated the two germline ends. Germline-derived CDR1 and CDR2 are DFQATT and SNEGSKA (reference sequence). CDR3 sequence (DNA): TGCAGTGCTACTCGACAGCCCGGCACAGATACGCAGTATTTT. This encodes CSATRQPGTDTQYF.

This clonotype was seen many times. V and J are TRBV6-1 and TRBJ1-2; D call uncertain. The germline gives CDR1 MNHNS, CDR2 SASEGT. The CDR3 covers 15 residues. The V and J ends lost 7 bases and 4 bases respectively, with 19 bases between them. CDR3 nucleotides: TGTGCCAGCAAAAGAGACCTAACCGTCGGCTATGGCTACACCTTC. Its translation: CASKRDLTVGYGYTF.

This clonotype was found many times. In DNA form, the CDR3 reads TGTGCCAGCAGCCAAACCCTAGCGGGGGGGTTCGCCCAGTACTTC. It specifies CASSQTLAGGFAQYF. This chain uses TRBV3-1 with TRBJ2-5; 12 positions match TRBD2. This CDR3 contains 15 residues. The trim removed 2 bases at V and 9 bases at J, leaving 7 bases unmatched. Germline V gene sequence: CDR1 LGHDT, CDR2 YNNKEL (reference sequence).

In its sample, this clonotype was seen many times. The gene calls are TRBV11-2 and TRBJ2-5; weak D call: TRBD2 (6 bases). Germline V gene sequence: CDR1 SGHAT, CDR2 FQNNGV. There are 15 residues in the CDR3. Trimming left V 2 bases short and J 4 bases short, with 14 bases between. The CDR3 DNA follows: TGTGCCAGCAGCTTAATGGGAGGAGGTGGAGAGACCCAGTACTTC. Translated, it gives CASSLMGGGGETQYF.

This clonotype was counted many times. The chain is built from TRBV27 and TRBJ1-5; D may be TRBD1 (5 bases). V lost 5 bases and J lost 1, with 12 bases in between. The CDR3 contains 15 residues. Per germline, CDR1 MNHEY and CDR2 SMNVEV (reference sequence). This chain's CDR3 is CASSAGGGSNQPQHF. For the CDR3, the DNA is TGTGCCAGCAGTGCTGGCGGGGGAAGCAATCAGCCCCAGCATTTT.

This clonotype was counted ten times or more. The rearrangement uses TRBV5-1 and TRBJ2-3, with TRBD1 matching over 9 bases. The CDR3 is 16 amino acids. CDR1 and CDR2 (germline): SGHRS, YFSETQ. V dropped 1 base and J dropped 1; count of bases not matched to a gene: 4. Written as DNA, the CDR3 is TGCGCCAGCAGCTTGTCTGGGACAGGGCGCACAGATACGCAGTATTTT. Its translation is CASSLSGTGRTDTQYF.

This clonotype appeared many times. The chain joins TRBV19 to TRBJ2-2, with a weak D call TRBD2 (7 bases). This CDR3 is built from 14 residues. From germline, CDR1 is LNHDA and CDR2 SQIVND (reference sequence). Trimming cost V 6 bases and J 0 bases, with 8 bases left between them. The CDR3 region has the DNA TGTGCCAGTAGCGGGGGGCCGAACACCGGGGAGCTGTTTTTT. It is translated as CASSGGPNTGELFF.

This clonotype was found once. As the CDR3 is not closed by the conserved phenylalanine or tryptophan, this likely results from a read error. Because the CDR3's place on the DNA is in doubt, the DNA is left out and the CDR3 is given as listed by TCRdb. The chain has TRBV5-1 and TRBJ2-2; the table's D call TRBD2 went unverified against the DNA. Germline CDR1 and CDR2: SGHRS and YFSETQ. Ends included, the CDR3 has 16 residues. The CDR3 region is CASSFYELARSGELCL.

With respect to this clonotype: A much larger clonotype is one base distant, so this may be a read error. The rearrangement links TRBV19 to TRBJ1-1; weak D call: TRBD1 (5 bases). This CDR3 has 17 residues. Per germline, CDR1 LNHDA and CDR2 SQIVND (reference sequence). The CDR3 spells CVSQTAGTGGGGTEAFF. In nucleotides, the CDR3 is TGTGTCAGTCAGACCGCCGGGACTGGCGGGGGGGGCACTGAAGCTTTCTTT.

V usage is TRBV4-2 and J usage is TRBJ1-1, with D unresolved. The V end was cut by 4 bases, the J end by 3 bases, with 12 bases between. The CDR3 runs to 14 residues. In germline, CDR1 is LGHNA, CDR2 YNFKEQ. The CDR3 DNA reads as TGTGCCAGCAGCCTCGGACTCGGATACACTGAAGCTTTCTTT. It codes for CASSLGLGYTEAFF.

The chain joins TRBV19 to TRBJ1-5, with D unresolved. Germline assignment: CDR1 LNHDA and CDR2 SQIVND (reference sequence). The V end was cut by 5 bases, the J end by 0 bases, with 14 bases between. The CDR3 sequence is 16 residues long. CDR3 residues: CASSLRRPYSNQPQHF. The DNA for the CDR3 is TGTGCCAGTAGTCTACGACGCCCTTATAGCAATCAGCCCCAGCATTTT.

At least ten counts were recorded for this clonotype. The chain links TRBV6-1 to TRBJ2-7, with 7 bases that match TRBD2. Germline CDR1 is MNHNS and CDR2 is SASEGT. The ends lost 1 base at V and 3 bases at J; junction bases unmatched: 6. The CDR3 loop spans 15 amino acids. CDR3 nucleotides: TGTGCCAGCAGTGAAGAAGGGACTACTCTCTACGAGCAGTACTTC. Translated, it gives CASSEEGTTLYEQYF.

This clonotype was recorded at least ten times. This chain's CDR3 is CASSLAPFSAAGLFTDTQYF. For the CDR3, the DNA is TGTGCCAGCAGTTTAGCGCCCTTTAGTGCGGCCGGACTCTTCACAGATACGCAGTATTTT. This sequence joins TRBV12-3 or TRBV12-4 and TRBJ2-3; perhaps TRBD2 as D (5 bases). V lost 0 bases, J lost 2 bases, and 24 bases lay in between. This CDR3 has 20 amino acids.